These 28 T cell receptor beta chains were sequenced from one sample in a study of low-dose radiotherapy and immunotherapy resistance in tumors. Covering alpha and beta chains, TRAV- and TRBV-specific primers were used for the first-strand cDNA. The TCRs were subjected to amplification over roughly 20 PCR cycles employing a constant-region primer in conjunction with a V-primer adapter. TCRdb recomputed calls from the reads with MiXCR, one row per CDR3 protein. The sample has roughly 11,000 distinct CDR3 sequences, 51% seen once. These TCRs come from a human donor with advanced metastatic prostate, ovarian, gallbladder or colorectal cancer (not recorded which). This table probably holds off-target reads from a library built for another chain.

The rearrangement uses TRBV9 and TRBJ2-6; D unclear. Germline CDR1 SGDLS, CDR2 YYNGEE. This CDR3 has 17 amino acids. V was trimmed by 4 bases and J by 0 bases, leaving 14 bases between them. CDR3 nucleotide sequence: TGTGCCAGCAGCCCGGACGCATTGGGCTCTGGGGCCAACGTCCTGACTTTC. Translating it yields CASSPDALGSGANVLTF.

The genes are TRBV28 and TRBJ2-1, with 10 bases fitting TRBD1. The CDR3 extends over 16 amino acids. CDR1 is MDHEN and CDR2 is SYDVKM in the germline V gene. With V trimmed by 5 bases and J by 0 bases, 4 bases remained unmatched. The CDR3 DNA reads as TGTGCCAGCAGTCCCGGGACAGGGGTCTCCTACAATGAGCAGTTCTTC. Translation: CASSPGTGVSYNEQFF.

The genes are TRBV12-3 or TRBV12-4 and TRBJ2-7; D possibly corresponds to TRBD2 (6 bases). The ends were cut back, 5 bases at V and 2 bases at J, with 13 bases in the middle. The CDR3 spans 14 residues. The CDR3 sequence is CASSPAGGAYEQYF. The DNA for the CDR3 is TGTGCCAGCAGTCCCGCCGGCGGGGCCTACGAGCAGTACTTC.

Here the CDR3 reads CASSIARQGGYGHQPQHF. The DNA for the CDR3 is TGTGCCAGTAGTATAGCCCGACAGGGGGGATACGGCCATCAGCCCCAGCATTTT. The chain is built from TRBV19 and TRBJ1-5; 9 nucleotides align to TRBD1. The CDR3 runs 18 residues. V was pared by 1 base and J by 5 bases, with 12 bases of the junction left unmatched. CDR1 is LNHDA, CDR2 SQIVND, per germline (reference sequence).

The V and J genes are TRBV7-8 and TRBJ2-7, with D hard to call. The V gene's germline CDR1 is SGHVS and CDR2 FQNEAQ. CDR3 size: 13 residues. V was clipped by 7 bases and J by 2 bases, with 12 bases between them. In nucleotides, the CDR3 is TGTGCCAGCAACAATCCGACCACCTACGAGCAGTACTTC. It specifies CASNNPTTYEQYF.

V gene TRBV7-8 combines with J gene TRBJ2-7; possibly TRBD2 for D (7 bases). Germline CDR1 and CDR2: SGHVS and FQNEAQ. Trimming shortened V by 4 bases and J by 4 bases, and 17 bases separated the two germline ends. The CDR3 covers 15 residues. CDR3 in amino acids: CASSWGSGGGYEQYF. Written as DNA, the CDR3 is TGTGCCAGCAGCTGGGGGTCGGGGGGCGGGTACGAGCAGTACTTC.

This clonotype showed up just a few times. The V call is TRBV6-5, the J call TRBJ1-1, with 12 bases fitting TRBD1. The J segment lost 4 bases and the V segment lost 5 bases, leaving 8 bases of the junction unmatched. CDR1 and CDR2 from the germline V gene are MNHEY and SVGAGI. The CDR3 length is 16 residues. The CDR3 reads CASSAGTGGVSTEAFF. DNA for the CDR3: TGTGCCAGCAGTGCCGGGACAGGGGGCGTGAGCACTGAAGCTTTCTTT.

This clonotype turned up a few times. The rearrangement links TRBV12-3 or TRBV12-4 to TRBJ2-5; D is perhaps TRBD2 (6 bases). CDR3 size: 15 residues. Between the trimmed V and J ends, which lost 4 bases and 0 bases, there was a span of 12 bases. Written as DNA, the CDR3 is TGTGCCAGCAGTTGGGGGGACGGGTACCAAGAGACCCAGTACTTC. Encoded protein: CASSWGDGYQETQYF.

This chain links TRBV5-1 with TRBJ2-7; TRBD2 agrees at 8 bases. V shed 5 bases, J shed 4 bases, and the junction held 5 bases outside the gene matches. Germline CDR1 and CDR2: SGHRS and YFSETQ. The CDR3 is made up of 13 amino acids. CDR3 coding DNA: TGCGCCAGCAGAATGACTAGCGCATACGAGCAGTACTTC. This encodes CASRMTSAYEQYF.

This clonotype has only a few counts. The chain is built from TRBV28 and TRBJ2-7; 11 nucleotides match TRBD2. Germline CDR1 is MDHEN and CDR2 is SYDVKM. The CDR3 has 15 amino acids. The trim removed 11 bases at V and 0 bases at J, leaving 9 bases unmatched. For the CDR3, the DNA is TGTGCCGGAGGGGGGCTAGCGGGAGGCTCCTACGAGCAGTACTTC. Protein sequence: CAGGGLAGGSYEQYF.

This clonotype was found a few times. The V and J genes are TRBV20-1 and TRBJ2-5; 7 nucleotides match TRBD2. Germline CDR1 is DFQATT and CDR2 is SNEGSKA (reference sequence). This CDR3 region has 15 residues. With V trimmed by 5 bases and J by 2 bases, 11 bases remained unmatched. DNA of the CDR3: TGCAGTGCTGACGTCCTCGCTAGCGGACAAGAGACCCAGTACTTC. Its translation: CSADVLASGQETQYF.

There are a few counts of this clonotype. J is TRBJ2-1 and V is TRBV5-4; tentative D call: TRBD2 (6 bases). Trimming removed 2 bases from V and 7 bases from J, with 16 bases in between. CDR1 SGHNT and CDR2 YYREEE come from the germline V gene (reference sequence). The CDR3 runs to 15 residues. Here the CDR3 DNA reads TGTGCCAGCAGCTTCCAGGGTCTAGCGAATAATGAGCAGTTCTTC. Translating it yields CASSFQGLANNEQFF.

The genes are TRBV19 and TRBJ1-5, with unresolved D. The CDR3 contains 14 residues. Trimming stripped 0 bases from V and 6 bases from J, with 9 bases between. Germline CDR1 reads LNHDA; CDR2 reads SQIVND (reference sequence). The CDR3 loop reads CASSIEASGQPQHF. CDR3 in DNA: TGTGCCAGTAGTATAGAGGCTTCTGGTCAGCCCCAGCATTTT.

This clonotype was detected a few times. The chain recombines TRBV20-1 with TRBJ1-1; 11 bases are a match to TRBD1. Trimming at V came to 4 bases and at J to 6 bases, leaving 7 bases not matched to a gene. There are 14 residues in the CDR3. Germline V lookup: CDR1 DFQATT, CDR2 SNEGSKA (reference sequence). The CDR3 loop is CSATRTGGKSEAFF. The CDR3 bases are TGCAGTGCTACTAGGACAGGGGGCAAATCTGAAGCTTTCTTT.

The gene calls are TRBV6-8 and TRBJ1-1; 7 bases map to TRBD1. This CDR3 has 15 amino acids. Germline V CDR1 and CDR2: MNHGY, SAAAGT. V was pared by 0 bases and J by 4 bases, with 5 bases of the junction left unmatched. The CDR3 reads CASSYSPTGSTEAFF. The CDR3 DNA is TGTGCCAGCAGTTACTCCCCGACAGGGAGCACTGAAGCTTTCTTT.

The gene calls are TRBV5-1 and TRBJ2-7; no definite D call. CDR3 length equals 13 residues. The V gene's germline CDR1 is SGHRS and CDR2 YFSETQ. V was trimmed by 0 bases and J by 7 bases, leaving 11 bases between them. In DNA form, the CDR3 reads TGCGCCAGCAGCTTGGAAGTGGGCGGTGAGCAGTACTTC. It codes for CASSLEVGGEQYF.

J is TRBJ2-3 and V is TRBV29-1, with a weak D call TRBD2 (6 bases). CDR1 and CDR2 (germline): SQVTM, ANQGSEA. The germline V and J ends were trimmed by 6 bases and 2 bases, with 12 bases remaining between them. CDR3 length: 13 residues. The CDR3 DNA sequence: TGCAGCGTCCTAGGACTAAACACAGATACGCAGTATTTT. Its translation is CSVLGLNTDTQYF.

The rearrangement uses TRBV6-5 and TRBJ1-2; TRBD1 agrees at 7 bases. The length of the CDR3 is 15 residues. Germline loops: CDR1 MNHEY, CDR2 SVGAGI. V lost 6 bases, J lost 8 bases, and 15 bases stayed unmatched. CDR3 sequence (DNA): TGTGCCAGCAGGATCGACAGGGTAGGATCCCAAGGCTACACCTTC. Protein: CASRIDRVGSQGYTF.

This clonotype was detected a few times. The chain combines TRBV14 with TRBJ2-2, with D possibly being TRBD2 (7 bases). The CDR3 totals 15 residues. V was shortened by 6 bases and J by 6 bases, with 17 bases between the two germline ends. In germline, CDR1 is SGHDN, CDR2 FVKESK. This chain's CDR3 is CASSTGGYIAGELFF. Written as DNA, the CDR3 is TGTGCCAGCAGTACGGGGGGCTACATCGCCGGGGAGCTGTTTTTT.

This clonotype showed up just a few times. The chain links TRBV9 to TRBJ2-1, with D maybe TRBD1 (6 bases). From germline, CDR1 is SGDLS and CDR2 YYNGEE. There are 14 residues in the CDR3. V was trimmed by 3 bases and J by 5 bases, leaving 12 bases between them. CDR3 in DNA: TGTGCCAGCAGCGGTACAGGGTCCCACAATGAGCAGTTCTTC. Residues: CASSGTGSHNEQFF.

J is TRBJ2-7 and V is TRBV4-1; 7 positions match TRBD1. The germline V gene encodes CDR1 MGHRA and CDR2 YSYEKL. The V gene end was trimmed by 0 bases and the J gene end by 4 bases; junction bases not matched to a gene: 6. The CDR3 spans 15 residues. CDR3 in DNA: TGCGCCAGCAGCCAAGAAGGGACAGATGATTACGAGCAGTACTTC. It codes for CASSQEGTDDYEQYF.

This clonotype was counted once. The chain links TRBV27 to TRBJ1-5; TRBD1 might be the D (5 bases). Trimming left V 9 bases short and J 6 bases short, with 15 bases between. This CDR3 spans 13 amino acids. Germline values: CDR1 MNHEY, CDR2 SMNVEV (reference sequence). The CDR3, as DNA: TGTGCCAGGAGATTGGTGGGGGGTCAGCCCCAGCATTTT. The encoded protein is CARRLVGGQPQHF.

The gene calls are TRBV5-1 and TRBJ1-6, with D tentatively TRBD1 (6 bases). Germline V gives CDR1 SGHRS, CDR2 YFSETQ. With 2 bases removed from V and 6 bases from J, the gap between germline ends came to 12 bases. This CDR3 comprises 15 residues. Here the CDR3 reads CASSFQQGPNSPLHF. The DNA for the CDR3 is TGCGCCAGCAGCTTCCAACAGGGCCCTAATTCACCCCTCCACTTT. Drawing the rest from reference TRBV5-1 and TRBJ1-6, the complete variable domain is KAGVTQTPRYLIKTRGQQVTLSCSPISGHRSVSWYQQTPGQGLQFLFEYFSETQRNKGNFPGRFSGRQFSNSRSEMNVSTLELGDSALYLCASSFQQGPNSPLHFGNGTRLTVT.

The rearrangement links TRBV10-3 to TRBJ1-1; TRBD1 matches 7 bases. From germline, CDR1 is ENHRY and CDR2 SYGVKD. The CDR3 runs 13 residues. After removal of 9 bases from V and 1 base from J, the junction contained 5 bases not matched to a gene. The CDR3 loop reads CAIRQGGNTEAFF. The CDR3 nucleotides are TGTGCCATAAGACAGGGAGGGAACACTGAAGCTTTCTTT.

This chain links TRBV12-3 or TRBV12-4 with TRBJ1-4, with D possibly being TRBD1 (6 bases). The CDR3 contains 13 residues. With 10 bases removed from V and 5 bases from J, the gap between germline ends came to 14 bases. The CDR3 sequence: CATRQANNEKLFF. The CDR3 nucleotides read TGTGCCACCCGACAGGCCAACAATGAAAAACTGTTTTTT.

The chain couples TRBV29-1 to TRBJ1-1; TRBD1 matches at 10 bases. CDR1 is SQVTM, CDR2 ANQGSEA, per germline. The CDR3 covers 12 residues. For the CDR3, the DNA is TGCAGAGGACAGGGGGTTTTTTCTGAAGCTTTCTTT. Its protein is CRGQGVFSEAFF. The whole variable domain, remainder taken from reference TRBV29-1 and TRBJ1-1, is SAVISQKPSRDICQRGTSLTIQCQVDSQVTMMFWYRQQPGQSLTLIATANQGSEATYESGFVIDKFPISRPNLTFSTLTVSNMSPEDSSIYLCRGQGVFSEAFFGQGTRLTVV.

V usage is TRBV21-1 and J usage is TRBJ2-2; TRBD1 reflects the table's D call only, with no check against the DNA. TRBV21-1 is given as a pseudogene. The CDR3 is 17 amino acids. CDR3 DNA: TGTGCCAGCAGCAACCGCCGGGACAGGAATGGCACCGGGGAGCTGTTTTTT. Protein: CASSNRRDRNGTGELFF.

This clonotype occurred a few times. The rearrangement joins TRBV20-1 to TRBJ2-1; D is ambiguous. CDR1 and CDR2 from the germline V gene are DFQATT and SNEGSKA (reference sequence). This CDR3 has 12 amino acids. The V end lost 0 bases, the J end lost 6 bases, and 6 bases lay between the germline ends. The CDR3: CSARDRANEQFF. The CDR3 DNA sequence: TGCAGTGCTAGAGATCGGGCCAATGAGCAGTTCTTC.